This T cell receptor beta chain emerged from a study of T cells in Graves' hyperthyroidism and ophthalmopathy. Study-level findings and limits: Peripheral blood also featured most of the thyroid clonotypes expanded above 0.001.

Using RNA transcripts as the source, TCR beta CDR3 regions were amplified. The TCR CDR3 first-round RT-PCR relied on the HTBI primer set. Each CDR3 protein is one row after TCRdb ran MiXCR on the multiplex PCR reads. Of some 200,000 distinct CDR3 sequences in the sample, approximately 16% were seen once. This clonotype was observed at least ten times. Its antigen is as yet unknown. Graves' hyperthyroidism showing no ophthalmopathy progression within 18 months was considered stable. The germline V gene has CDR1 KGHDR and CDR2 SFDVKD. The CDR3 totals 12 residues. Deletions cut 1 base from V and 7 bases from J, with 4 bases between.

The J gene is TRBJ1-5, the V gene TRBV24-1, with D unclear. The receptor was isolated from a woman in her forties or fifties with Graves' hyperthyroidism. Sequenced material: blood. CDR3 amino acids: CATSDFGQPQHF. In DNA, the CDR3 is TGTGCCACCAGTGATTTCGGGCAGCCCCAGCATTTT.